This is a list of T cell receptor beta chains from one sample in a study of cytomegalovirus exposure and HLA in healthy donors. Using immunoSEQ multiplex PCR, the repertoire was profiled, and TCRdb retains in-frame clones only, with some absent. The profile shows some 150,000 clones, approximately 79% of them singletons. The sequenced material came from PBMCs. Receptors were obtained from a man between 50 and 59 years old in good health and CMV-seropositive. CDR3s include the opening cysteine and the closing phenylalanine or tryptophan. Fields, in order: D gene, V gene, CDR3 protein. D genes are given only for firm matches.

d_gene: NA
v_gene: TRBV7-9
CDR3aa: CASSDLGQGHYGYTF

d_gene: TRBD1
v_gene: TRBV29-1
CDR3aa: CSVEYGTEHYEQYF

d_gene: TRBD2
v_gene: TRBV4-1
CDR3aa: CASSQVAGVPYNEQFF

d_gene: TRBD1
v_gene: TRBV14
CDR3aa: CASSVDRGLGYTF

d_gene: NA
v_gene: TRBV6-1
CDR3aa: CASRRDHSNQPQHF

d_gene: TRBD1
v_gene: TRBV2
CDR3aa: CASSRQGYRYEQYF

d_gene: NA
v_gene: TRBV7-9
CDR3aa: CASSSIGRANEKLFF

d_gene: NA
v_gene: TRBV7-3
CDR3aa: CASSLGEGYEQYF

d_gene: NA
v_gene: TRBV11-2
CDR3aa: CASSLDPGPRGTQYF

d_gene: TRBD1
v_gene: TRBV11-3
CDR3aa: CASSGQGVAGANVLTF

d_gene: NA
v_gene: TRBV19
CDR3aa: CASSPGPGAGEETQYF

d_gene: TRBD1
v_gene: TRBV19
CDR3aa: CASSIGDRGREPQHF

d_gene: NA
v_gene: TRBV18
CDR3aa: CASSPRGGSNQPQHF

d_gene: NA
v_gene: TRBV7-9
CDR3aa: CASSLGGFGNEKLFF

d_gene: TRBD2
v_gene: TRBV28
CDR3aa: CASSLSWTSGSLQSTDTQYF

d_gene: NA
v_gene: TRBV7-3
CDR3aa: CASSSLPGFSGELFF

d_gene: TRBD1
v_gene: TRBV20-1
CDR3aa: CSASRTGEAFF

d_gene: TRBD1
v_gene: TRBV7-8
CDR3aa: CASSLAQGQSSEQYF

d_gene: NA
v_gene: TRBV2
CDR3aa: CASSIAVQETQYF

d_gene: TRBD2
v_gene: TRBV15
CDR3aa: CATSRVLSGRGDTQYF

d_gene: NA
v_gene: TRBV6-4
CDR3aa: CASSDRWPPGELFF

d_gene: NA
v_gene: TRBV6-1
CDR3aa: CASSESNYEQYF

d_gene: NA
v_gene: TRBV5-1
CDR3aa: CASTRTLGTNEKLFF

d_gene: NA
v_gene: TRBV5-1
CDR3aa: CASYSDPGAPIF

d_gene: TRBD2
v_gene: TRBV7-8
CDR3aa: CASSLGGLGIGDEQFF

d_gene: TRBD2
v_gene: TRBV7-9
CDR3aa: CASSRNSGAYNEQFF

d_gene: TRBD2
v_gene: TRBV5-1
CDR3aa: CASSFLAGSTDTQYF

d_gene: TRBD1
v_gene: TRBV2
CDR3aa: CASSETGMDQPQHF

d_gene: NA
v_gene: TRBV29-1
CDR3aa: CSVRQDTGELFF

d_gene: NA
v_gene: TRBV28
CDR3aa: CASRINSGGNYEQYF

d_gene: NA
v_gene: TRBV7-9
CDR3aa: CASSFRGQGLLNEQFF

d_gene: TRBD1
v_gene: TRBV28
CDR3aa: CASSLPRGLNGELFF

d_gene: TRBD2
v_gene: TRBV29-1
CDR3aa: CSVSGTNFADEQFF

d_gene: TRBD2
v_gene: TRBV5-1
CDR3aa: CASSLVASGSPHEQYF

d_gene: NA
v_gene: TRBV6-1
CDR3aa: CASSEATGRPKKADTQYF

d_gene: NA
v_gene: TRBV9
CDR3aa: CASSPGSRTDTQYF

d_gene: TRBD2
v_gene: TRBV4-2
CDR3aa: CASSQGSAGVTDTQYF

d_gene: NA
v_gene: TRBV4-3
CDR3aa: CASSQGLGGQKRSYTF

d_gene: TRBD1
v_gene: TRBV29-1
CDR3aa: CSVTGTGMNTEAFF

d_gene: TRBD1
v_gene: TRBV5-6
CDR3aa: CASSRGDRGPIGNEQFF

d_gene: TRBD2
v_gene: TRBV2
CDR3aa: CASTKGLAGGHNEQFF

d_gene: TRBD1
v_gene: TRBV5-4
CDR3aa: CASSSGQGELNEQFF

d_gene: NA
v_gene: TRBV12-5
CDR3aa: CASGLPDRGNTEAFF

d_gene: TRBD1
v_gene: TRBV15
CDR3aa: CATSREGTGTYEQYF

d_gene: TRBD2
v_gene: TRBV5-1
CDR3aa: CASSPYRRETGELFF

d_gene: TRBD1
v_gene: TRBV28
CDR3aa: CASSGMDRRSYEQYF

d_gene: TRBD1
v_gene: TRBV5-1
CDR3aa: CASSSDRAGEKLFF

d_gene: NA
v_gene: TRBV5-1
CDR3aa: CASSLVPHRGHSYNSPLHF

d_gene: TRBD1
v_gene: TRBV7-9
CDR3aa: CASSHGQGWDIQYF

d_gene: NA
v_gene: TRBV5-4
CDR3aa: CASSPDSPGEQYF

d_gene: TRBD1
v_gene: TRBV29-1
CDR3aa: CSAVGTGRSTDTQYF

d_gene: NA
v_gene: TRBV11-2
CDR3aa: CASSLQETQYF